The present TCR beta chain was sequenced within a study of early stage breast cancer tumors (dated by TCRdb to about 2017). General notes on the study: Of the 15 or so invasive breast tumors, 12 to 13 were found to be estrogen receptor-positive, progesterone receptor-positive and HER2-negative. The samples as a whole yielded around 2.5 million detected templates, corresponding to over a million unique clonotypes. Of the roughly twelve ER+/PR+/HER2- tumors, eight were classified as invasive ductal carcinomas and four as invasive lobular carcinomas. On average, each sample got approximately 9.8-fold read coverage. Broader findings and caveats from the paper: Bulk genomic DNA sequencing of unsorted cells missed chain pairing and functional markers such as CD4, CD8 and FOXP3. The small cohort size prevented analysis by tumor subtype. Tumors showed around 2.5-fold higher T cell density and higher clonality than adjacent normal breast tissue. Enriched TCRB sequences shared across patients were mostly commonly generated sequences, unlikely to play an important role in the tumor microenvironment. Repertoires from blood and normal breast were more alike than repertoires from blood and tumor, and in about 85% of the 16 patients, comparing each tissue with blood separated tumor from normal.

Every sample was amplified as two independent genomic DNA replicates, using approximately 0.5 ug for blood and about 1.6 ug for tumor or normal breast. TCRB sequencing of genomic DNA was carried out with the ImmunoSeq Intro kit according to the manufacturer's instructions. The multiplex PCR ran for 30 to 35 cycles using proprietary primers and spike-in control sequences for absolute quantification. Single-end 150-bp reads were used to sequence an 87-bp fragment spanning the CDR3 and the flanking V and J genes. Each lane of an Illumina MiSeq running version 3.0 chemistry carried seven multiplexed samples, with two replicates apiece. In the original analysis: The vendor's proprietary pipeline processed the raw data and merged both replicates into a single result for each sample. A clonotype was defined as productive rearrangements that share the same V-gene family, CDR3 amino acid sequence and J-gene segment. Clonality was calculated as 1 minus the normalized Shannon entropy (Pielou evenness) of TCRB abundances. To estimate T cell density, the total number of templates was divided by the input cell count, which was inferred from how much DNA went in. Total repertoire diversity and clonality were estimated with Recon using default parameters. Clonotypes with over 0.1% abundance in tumor and at least 32-fold higher abundance in tumor than in normal breast were defined as tumor-enriched. The table was pulled from immuneACCESS by TCRdb, which kept in-frame rearrangements only. Such tables lose some clones; where checked, under half of the loss comes from unresolved V genes, and the rest has no known cause. That table furnishes V, J and clone size, whereas the DNA furnished D and trimming. In this sample the table shows roughly 53,000 clones, under 95% of which occur a single time. The top ten clones comprise about 5% of the sample.

The study profiled bulk TCR beta-chain repertoires in matched peripheral blood, tumor and adjacent normal breast tissue taken from over 15 patients with early-stage breast cancer. Before surgery, about 5-11 mL of whole blood was collected into EDTA tubes and then processed within 2 hours. Peripheral blood mononuclear cells were isolated by Ficoll-Paque centrifugation in SepMate-50 tubes. PBMCs were cryopreserved in aliquots of roughly 2 to 4.5 million cells in about 90% FBS with roughly 10% DMSO and kept in liquid nitrogen. Genomic DNA was extracted with the Qiagen AllPrep DNA/RNA Mini kit. Details on this clone: Its recognized antigen is unknown. The junction and the germline gene differ at one end; a read error may be behind it.

CDR1 is given as ENHRY and CDR2 as SYGVKD, both from the germline V gene. The CDR3 has 13 amino acids, counting the end cysteine and phenylalanine. Only the CDR3 DNA is retained, 39 bases long and in frame from the first base. The chain was built from TRBV10-3 and TRBJ1-6, with the D gene too uncertain to name. What was sequenced was blood. The receptor was isolated from a person aged 65 to 85 with breast cancer. The CDR3 loop reads CAISEEVGSTAYF. The nucleotide sequence is TGTGCCATCAGTGAGGAAGTCGGGAGCACCGCGTACTTT.